One T cell receptor (beta chain) is described in this entry. The antigen is undetermined. The CDR3 is 14 residues long. The germline CDR1 and CDR2 sequences are MDHEN and SYDVKM. The second PCR ran about 6 to 12 cycles with a sample-barcoded 5' primer and J-beta primers. Each CDR3 protein is one row after TCRdb ran MiXCR on the 5' RACE reads. The table lists about 780,000 distinct CDR3 sequences, approximately 67% of them singletons. This sample is part of a study of blood T cells in healthy people across ages. Points from the study as a whole: As age increased, TCR beta diversity per million T cells fell in a roughly linear fashion.

The sample comprised blood. The rearrangement uses TRBV28 and TRBJ2-5; the match to TRBD2 covers 9 bases. The end of the DNA fits TRBJ2-7 better, so the J call may be wrong. The sequence came from a man under 40 in good health. CDR3 nucleotide sequence: TGTGCCAGCAACGCGGGGGGGCCAATATACGAGCAGTACTTC. Protein product: CASNAGGPIYEQYF.